A single T cell receptor beta chain is shown here with its context. The antigen is undetermined. V was pared by 6 bases and J by 5 bases, with 15 bases between. The germline CDR1 and CDR2 sequences are SGHDT and YYEEEE. This CDR3 spans 14 amino acids. This entry is derived from a study of T cell repertoires in cytomegalovirus infection. Regarding the study as a whole: CMV-specific TCR beta clonotypes restricted by HLA-C dominated the ex vivo response. Cumulative frequency of public TCR beta families picked out carriers of CMV plus the relevant HLA.

TCRdb re-called the reads with MiXCR, one entry per CDR3 protein. The table includes about 600,000 distinct CDR3 sequences, 24% detected once. The sequence derives from a human donor in good health (CMV status not recorded). Some clones in this sample may be carry-over from other donors' samples. The chain carries TRBV5-6 and TRBJ1-5; the D is unclear. The sequenced sample was CD8+ T cells from PBMCs. The CDR3 region has the DNA TGTGCCAGCAACATCGGGGAGTCCTATCAGCCCCAGCATTTT. Its protein is CASNIGESYQPQHF.